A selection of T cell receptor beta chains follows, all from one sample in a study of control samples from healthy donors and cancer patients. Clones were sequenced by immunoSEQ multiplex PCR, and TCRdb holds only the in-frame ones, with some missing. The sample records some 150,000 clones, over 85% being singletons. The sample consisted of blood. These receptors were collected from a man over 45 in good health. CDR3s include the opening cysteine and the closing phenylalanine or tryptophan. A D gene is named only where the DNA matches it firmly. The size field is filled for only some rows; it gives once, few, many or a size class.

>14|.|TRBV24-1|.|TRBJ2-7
TGTGCCACCAGTGATAACCGGTTCTCCTACGAGCAGTACTTC
CATSDNRFSYEQYF
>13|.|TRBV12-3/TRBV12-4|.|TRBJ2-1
TGTGCCAGCAGTTTAGCCCGAACGGATGAGCAGTTCTTC
CASSLARTDEQFF
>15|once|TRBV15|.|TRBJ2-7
TGTGCCACCAGCAGAGAAGGGCAGGGTCCCTACGAGCAGTACTTC
CATSREGQGPYEQYF
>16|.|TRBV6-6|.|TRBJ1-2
TGTGCCAGCAGTACCGGATTTCTACAAGCTAACTATGGCTACACCTTC
CASSTGFLQANYGYTF
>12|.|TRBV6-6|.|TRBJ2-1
TGTGCCAGCAGTTACTTGGGCCATCGGCAGTTCTTC
CASSYLGHRQFF
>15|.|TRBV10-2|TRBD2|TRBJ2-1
TGCGCCAGCAGTATAGGACTAGCGGGAGCGGTTGAGCAGTTCTTC
CASSIGLAGAVEQFF
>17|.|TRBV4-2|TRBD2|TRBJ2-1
TGTGCCAGCAGCCAAGCCCTAGCGGGAGTCTCCTACAATGAGCAGTTCTTC
CASSQALAGVSYNEQFF
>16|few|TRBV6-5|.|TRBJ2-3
TGTGCCAGCAGTTACTCCAGACCTAGGGGCACAGATACGCAGTATTTT
CASSYSRPRGTDTQYF
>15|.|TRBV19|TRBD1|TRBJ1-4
TGTGCCAGTAGGAGACAGGGGCCGGCATCTGAAAAACTGTTTTTT
CASRRQGPASEKLFF
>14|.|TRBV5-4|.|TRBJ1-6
TGTGCCAGCAGCTTGGTGGGTGGCGGATCACCCCTCCACTTT
CASSLVGGGSPLHF
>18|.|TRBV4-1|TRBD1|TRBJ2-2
TGCGCCAGCAGCCAAGTCCCCCTAGCAGGGGGATTGGCCGGGGAGCTGTTTTTT
CASSQVPLAGGLAGELFF
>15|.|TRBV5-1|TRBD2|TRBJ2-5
TGCGCCAGCAGCTCCGGACTAGCGGGAGGTCCGGGCCAGTACTTC
CASSSGLAGGPGQYF
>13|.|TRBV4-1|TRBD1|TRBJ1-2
TGCGCCAGCAGCCTTCAACTTGAGGGGGCTCACACCTTC
CASSLQLEGAHTF
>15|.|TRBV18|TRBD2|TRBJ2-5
TGTGCCAGCTCACCCCTCGGGAGGGATGACGGGACCCAGTACTTC
CASSPLGRDDGTQYF
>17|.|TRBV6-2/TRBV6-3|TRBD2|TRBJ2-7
TGTGCCAGCAGTTACTGGCTAGCGGGAGGGTTCGGGGACGAGCAGTACTTC
CASSYWLAGGFGDEQYF
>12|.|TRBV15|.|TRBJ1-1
TGTGCCACCAGCAGGGAGGACACTGAAGCTTTCTTT
CATSREDTEAFF
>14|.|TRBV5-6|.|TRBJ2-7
TGTGCCAGCAGCTTGGCTTCAGGGACCTCGGGGCAGTACTTC
CASSLASGTSGQYF
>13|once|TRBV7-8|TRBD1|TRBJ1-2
TGTGCCAGCAGCGCCGGGACAGACTATGGCTACACCTTC
CASSAGTDYGYTF
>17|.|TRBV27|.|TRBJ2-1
TGTGCCAGCAGTTTAATCGCAAGACCGGACCGTTACAATGAGCAGTTCTTC
CASSLIARPDRYNEQFF
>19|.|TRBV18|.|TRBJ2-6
TGTGCCAGCTCACCGCTGGGAGGCGCTCCCGGCTCTGGGGCCAACGTCCTGACTTTC
CASSPLGGAPGSGANVLTF
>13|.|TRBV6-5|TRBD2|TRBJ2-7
TGTGCCAGCAGGACTAGCGGGATCTACGAGCAGTACTTC
CASRTSGIYEQYF
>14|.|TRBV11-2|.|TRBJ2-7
TGTGCCAGCAGCTTTAGGGCCTACTCCTACGAGCAGTACTTC
CASSFRAYSYEQYF
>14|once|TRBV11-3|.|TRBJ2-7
TGTGCCAGCAGCTTCCCTTCTAATCCCCACGAGCAGTACTTC
CASSFPSNPHEQYF
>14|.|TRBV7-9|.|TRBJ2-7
TGTGCCAGCAGCTTTCCGGGACGGAATTACGAGCAGTACTTC
CASSFPGRNYEQYF
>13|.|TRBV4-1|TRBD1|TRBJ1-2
TGCGCCAGCAGGAAACAGGGGAACTATGGCTACACCTTC
CASRKQGNYGYTF
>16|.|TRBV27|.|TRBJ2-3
TGTGCCAGCAGAAATCTTCAGGGGAATCCCACAGATACGCAGTATTTT
CASRNLQGNPTDTQYF
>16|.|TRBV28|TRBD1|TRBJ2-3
TGTGCCAGCAGTCCCGACAGGGGGCTCGGCACAGATACGCAGTATTTT
CASSPDRGLGTDTQYF
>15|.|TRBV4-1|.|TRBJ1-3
TGCGCCAGCAGCCAAGAAGGTAGAACTGGAAACACCATATATTTT
CASSQEGRTGNTIYF
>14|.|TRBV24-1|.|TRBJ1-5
TGTGCCACCAGAGGACCTTATAGCAATCAGCCCCAGCATTTT
CATRGPYSNQPQHF
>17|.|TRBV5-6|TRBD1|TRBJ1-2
TGTGCCAGCAGCTCCGGTGATCTGGACAGGCCGAACTATGGCTACACCTTC
CASSSGDLDRPNYGYTF
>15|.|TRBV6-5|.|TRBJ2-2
TGTGCCAGCAGTTTCGCCCTCAGGGTCTCCGGGGAGCTGTTTTTT
CASSFALRVSGELFF
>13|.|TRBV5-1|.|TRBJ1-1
TGCGCCAGCAGAAGGACGGGTAACACTGAAGCTTTCTTT
CASRRTGNTEAFF
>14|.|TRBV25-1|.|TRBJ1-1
TGTGCCAGCAGTGAGACAGCCCAGAACACTGAAGCTTTCTTT
CASSETAQNTEAFF
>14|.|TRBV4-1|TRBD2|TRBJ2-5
TGCGCCAGCAGCCAAAGGCCGGGGGGGGAGACCCAGTACTTC
CASSQRPGGETQYF
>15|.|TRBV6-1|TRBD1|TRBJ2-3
TGTGCCAGCAGTGAATCGGGGACAGGGAGGGATACGCAGTATTTT
CASSESGTGRDTQYF
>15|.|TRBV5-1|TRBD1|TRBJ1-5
TGCGCCAGCAGCTTTGATGGGGGGACAGGACAGCCCCAGCATTTT
CASSFDGGTGQPQHF
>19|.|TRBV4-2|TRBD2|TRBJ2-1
TGTGCCAGCAGCCAAGCTCAGGGAGCGGGGGGACCCCTCTACAATGAGCAGTTCTTC
CASSQAQGAGGPLYNEQFF
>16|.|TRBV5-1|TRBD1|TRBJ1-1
TGCGCCAGCAGCCCCCGGACAGGGGGCGCAAAAACTGAAGCTTTCTTT
CASSPRTGGAKTEAFF
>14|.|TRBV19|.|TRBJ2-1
TGTGCCAGTAGTAAGTCAGGGCACTACAATGAGCAGTTCTTC
CASSKSGHYNEQFF